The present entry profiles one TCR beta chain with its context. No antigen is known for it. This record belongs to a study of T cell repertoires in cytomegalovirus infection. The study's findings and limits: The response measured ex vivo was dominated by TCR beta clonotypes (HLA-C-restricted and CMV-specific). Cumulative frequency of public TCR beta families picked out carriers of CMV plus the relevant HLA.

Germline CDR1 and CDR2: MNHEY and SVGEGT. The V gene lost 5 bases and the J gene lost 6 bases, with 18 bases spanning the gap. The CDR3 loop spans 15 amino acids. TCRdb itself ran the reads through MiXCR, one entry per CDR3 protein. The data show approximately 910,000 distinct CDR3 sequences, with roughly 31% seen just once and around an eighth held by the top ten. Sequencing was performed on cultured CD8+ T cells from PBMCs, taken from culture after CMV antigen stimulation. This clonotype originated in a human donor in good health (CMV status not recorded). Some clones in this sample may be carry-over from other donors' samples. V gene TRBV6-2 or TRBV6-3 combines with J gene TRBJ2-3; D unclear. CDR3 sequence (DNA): TGTGCCAGCAGTCCCACCCTGTCAGGTGGTGATACGCAGTATTTT. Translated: CASSPTLSGGDTQYF.